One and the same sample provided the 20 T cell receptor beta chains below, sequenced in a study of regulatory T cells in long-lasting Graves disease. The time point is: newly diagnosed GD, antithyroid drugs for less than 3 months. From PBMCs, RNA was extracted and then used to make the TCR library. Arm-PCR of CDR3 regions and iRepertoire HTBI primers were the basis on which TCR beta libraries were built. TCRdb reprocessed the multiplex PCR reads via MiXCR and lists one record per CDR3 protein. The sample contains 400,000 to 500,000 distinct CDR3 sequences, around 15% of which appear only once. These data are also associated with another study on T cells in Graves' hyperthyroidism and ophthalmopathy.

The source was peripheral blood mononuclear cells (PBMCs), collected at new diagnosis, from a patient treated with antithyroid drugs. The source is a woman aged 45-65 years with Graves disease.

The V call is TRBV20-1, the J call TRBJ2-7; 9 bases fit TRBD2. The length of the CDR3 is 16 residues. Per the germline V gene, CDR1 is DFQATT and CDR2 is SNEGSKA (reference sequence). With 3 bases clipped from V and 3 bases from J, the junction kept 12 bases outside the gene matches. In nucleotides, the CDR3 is TGCAGTGCTAGGGTTGTGGGGCTAGCGGGAATCTACGAGCAGTACTTC. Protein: CSARVVGLAGIYEQYF.

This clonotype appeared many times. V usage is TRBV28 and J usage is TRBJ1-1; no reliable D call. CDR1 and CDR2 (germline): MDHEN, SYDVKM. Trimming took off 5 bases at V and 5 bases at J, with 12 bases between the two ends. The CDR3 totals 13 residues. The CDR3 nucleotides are TGTGCCAGCAGTGAGGCCGGGGAAACTGAAGCTTTCTTT. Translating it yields CASSEAGETEAFF.

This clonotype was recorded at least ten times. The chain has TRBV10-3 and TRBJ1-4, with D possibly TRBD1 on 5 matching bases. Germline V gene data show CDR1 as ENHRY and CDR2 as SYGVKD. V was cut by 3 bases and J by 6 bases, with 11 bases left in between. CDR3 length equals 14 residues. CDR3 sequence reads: CAISESGRDEKLFF. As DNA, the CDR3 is TGTGCCATCAGTGAATCGGGCAGGGATGAAAAACTGTTTTTT.

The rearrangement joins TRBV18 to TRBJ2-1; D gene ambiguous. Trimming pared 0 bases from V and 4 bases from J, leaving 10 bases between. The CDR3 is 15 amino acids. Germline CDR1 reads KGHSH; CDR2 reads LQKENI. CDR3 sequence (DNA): TGTGCCAGCTCACCACCGAACGGAGAATACAATGAGCAGTTCTTC. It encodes CASSPPNGEYNEQFF. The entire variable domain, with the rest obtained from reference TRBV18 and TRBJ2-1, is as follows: NAGVMQNPRHLVRRRGQEARLRCSPMKGHSHVYWYRQLPEEGLKFMVYLQKENIIDESGMPKERFSAEFPKEGPSILRIQQVVRGDSAAYFCASSPPNGEYNEQFFGPGTRLTVL.

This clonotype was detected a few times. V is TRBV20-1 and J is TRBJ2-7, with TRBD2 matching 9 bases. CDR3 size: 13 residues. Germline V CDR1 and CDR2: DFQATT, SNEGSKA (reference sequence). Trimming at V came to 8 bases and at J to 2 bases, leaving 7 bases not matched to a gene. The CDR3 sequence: CSTLGGRAYEQYF. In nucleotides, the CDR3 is TGCAGTACTCTTGGCGGGAGGGCCTACGAGCAGTACTTC.

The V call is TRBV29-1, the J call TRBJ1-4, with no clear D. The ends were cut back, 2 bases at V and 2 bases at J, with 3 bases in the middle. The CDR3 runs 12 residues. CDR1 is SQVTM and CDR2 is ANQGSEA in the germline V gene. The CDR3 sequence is CSVESTNEKLFF. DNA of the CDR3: TGCAGCGTTGAATCGACTAATGAAAAACTGTTTTTT.

Here the CDR3 reads CSHSGGLGTDTQYF. DNA for the CDR3: TGCAGCCACAGCGGGGGACTGGGCACAGATACGCAGTATTTT. The chain is built from TRBV29-1 and TRBJ2-3; 8 bases line up with TRBD2. The ends lost 8 bases at V and 1 base at J; junction bases unmatched: 8. This CDR3 spans 14 amino acids. Germline lookup yields CDR1 SQVTM and CDR2 ANQGSEA.

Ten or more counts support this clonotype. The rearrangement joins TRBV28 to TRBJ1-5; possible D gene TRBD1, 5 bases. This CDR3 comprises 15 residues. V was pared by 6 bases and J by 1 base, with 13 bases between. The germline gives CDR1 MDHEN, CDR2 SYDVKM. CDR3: CASSPNRQSNQPQHF. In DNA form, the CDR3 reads TGTGCCAGCAGCCCTAACCGACAGAGCAATCAGCCCCAGCATTTT.

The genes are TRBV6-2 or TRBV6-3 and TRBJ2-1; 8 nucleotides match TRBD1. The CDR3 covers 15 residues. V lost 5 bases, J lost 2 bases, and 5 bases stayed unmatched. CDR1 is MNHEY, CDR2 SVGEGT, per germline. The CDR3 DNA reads TGTGCCAGCAGTGAAGCAGGGGGCCCCTACAATGAGCAGTTCTTC. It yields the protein CASSEAGGPYNEQFF.

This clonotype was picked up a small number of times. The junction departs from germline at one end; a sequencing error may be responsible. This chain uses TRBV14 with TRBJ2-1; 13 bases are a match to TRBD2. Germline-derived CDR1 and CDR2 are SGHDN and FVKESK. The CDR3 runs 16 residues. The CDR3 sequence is CASSPTGTSGKGGDLF. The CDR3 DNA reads TGTGCCAGCAGCCCAACCGGGACTAGCGGGAAGGGGGGCGACCTCTTC. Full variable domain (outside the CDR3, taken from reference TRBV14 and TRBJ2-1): EAGVTQFPSHSVIEKGQTVTLRCDPISGHDNLYWYRRVMGKEIKFLLHFVKESKQDESGMPNNRFLAERTGGTYSTLKVQPAELEDSGVYFCASSPTGTSGKGGDLFGPGTRLTVL.

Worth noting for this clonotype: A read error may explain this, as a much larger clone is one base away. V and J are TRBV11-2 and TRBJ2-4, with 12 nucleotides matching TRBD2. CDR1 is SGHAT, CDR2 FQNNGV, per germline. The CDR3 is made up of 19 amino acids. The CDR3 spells CASSPPSGRASLAKNIRYF. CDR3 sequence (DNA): TGTGCCAGCAGTCCCCCTAGCGGGAGGGCCTCCCTAGCCAAAAACATTCGGTACTTC.

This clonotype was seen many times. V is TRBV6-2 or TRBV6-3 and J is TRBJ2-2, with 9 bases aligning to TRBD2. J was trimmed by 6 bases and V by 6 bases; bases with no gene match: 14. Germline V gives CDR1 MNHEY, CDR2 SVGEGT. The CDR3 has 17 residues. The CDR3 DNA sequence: TGTGCCAGCAGACCCCCGGGTCTAGCGGGACGTGCCGGGGAGCTGTTTTTT. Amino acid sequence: CASRPPGLAGRAGELFF.

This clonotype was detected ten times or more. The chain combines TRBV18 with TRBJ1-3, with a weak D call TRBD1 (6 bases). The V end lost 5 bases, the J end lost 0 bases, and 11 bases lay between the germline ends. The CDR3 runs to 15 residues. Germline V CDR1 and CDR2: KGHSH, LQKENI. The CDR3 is CASSTGQSSGNTIYF. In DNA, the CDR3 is TGTGCCAGCTCAACTGGACAGTCCTCTGGAAACACCATATATTTT.

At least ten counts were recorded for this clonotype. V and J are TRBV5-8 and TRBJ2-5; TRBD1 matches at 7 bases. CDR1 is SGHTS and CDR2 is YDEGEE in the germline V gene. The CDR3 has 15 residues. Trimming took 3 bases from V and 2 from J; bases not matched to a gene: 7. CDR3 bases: TGTGCCAGCAGCTGGGGACAGAGGAAACAAGAGACCCAGTACTTC. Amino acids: CASSWGQRKQETQYF.

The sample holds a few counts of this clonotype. CDR3 nucleotides: TGTGCCAGCAGCTTAGCGGTAGGGGAGAATCAGCCCCAGCATTTT. It yields the protein CASSLAVGENQPQHF. This sequence joins TRBV7-6 and TRBJ1-5, with D tentatively TRBD1 (5 bases). The V gene lost 0 bases and the J gene lost 4 bases, with 10 bases spanning the gap. Germline V gene lookup returns CDR1 SGHVS and CDR2 FNYEAQ. The CDR3 runs 15 residues.

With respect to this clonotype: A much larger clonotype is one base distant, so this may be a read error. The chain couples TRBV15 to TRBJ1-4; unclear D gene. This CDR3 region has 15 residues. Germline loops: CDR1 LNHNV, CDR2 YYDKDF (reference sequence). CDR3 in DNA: TGTGCCACCGGCAGAGATCGAACGGGTAATGAAAAACTGTTTTTT. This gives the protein CATGRDRTGNEKLFF.

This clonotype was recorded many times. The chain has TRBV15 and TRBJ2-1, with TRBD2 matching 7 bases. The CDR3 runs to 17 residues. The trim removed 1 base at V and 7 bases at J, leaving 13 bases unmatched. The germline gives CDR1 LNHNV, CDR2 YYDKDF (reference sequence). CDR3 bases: TGTGCCACCAGCAGAGCCGGGAGGAGACTAGAGGGGAATGAGCAGTTCTTC. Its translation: CATSRAGRRLEGNEQFF.

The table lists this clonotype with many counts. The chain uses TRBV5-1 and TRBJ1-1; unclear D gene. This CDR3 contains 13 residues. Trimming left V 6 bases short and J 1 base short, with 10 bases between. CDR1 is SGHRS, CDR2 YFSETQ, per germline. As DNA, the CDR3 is TGCGCCAGCAACCTACACCAGAACACTGAAGCTTTCTTT. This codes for CASNLHQNTEAFF.

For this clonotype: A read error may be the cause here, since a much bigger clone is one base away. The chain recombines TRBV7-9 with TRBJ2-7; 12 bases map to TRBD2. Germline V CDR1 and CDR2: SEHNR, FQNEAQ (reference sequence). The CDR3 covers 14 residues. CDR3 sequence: CASSALAGGYEPYF. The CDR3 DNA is TGTGCCAGCAGCGCACTAGCGGGAGGCTACGAGCCGTACTTC.

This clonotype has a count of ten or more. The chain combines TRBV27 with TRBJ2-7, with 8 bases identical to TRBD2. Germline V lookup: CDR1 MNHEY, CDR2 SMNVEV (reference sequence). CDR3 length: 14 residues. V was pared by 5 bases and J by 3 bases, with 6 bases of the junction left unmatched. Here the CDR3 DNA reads TGTGCCAGCAGTCAATCGGGACTAGGCTACGAGCAGTACTTC. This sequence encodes CASSQSGLGYEQYF.